This T cell receptor (beta chain) was documented in a study of monozygotic twins with inflammatory bowel disease. Study-level findings and limits: People with IBD had fewer clonotypes in common with others than healthy twins did, especially with disease activity.

Nested PCRs of approximately 16 and 10 cycles, two in total, were run on TCRalpha and TCRbeta cDNA. TCRdb reprocessed the 5' RACE reads and reports one entry per CDR3 protein, with no DNA. The data include roughly 200,000 distinct CDR3 sequences; the top ten clones carry around 7.6%. The germline V gene has CDR1 SGHRS and CDR2 YFSETQ. This CDR3 spans 18 amino acids. A note on this clonotype: Its antigen remains unknown.

This receptor was taken from a human donor with ulcerative colitis or Crohn's disease, or a healthy co-twin of an affected twin (not recorded which). Sequencing used blood. V and J are TRBV5-1 and TRBJ2-1; TCRdb designates TRBD1, a call that cannot be tested without DNA. CDR3 sequence: CASITWAGALSSYNEQFF.